The next 5 T cell receptor beta chains were all read from a single sample in a study of regulatory T cells in long-lasting Graves disease. Construction of the TCR beta libraries employed iRepertoire HTBI primers in conjunction with Arm-PCR of CDR3 regions. Each CDR3 protein gets one entry after TCRdb re-called the multiplex PCR reads with MiXCR. This table holds 250,000 to 400,000 distinct CDR3 sequences, approximately 20% found once. The time point: newly diagnosed GD, antithyroid drugs for less than 3 months. Construction of the TCR library relied on RNA isolated from PBMCs. Sequencing was performed on peripheral blood mononuclear cells (PBMCs), taken at new diagnosis, from a patient treated with antithyroid drugs. The receptors originated from a female donor with Graves disease.

The chain recombines TRBV7-2 with TRBJ2-1, with D perhaps matching TRBD2 (5 bases). The germline V and J ends were trimmed by 6 bases and 5 bases, with 11 bases remaining between them. From germline, CDR1 is SGHTA and CDR2 FQGNSA. There are 13 residues in the CDR3. The CDR3 DNA reads as TGTGCCAGCAGTGTCCGGGGTGACAATGAGCAGTTCTTC. Its protein is CASSVRGDNEQFF.

Note on this clonotype: A clone one base away is much larger, so this may be a read error. The rearrangement joins TRBV11-3 to TRBJ2-1, with a tentative D call TRBD1 (6 bases). V was shortened by 5 bases and J by 10 bases, with 21 bases between the two germline ends. Germline values: CDR1 SGHNT, CDR2 YENEEA. The CDR3 is 15 amino acids. CDR3 in amino acids: CASSPRQGGNYEQFF. CDR3 coding DNA: TGTGCCAGCAGCCCACGACAAGGGGGAAACTACGAGCAGTTCTTC. The full variable domain, in which reference TRBV11-3 and TRBJ2-1 provide the parts outside the CDR3, is EAGVVQSPRYKIIEKKQPVAFWCNPISGHNTLYWYLQNLGQGPELLIRYENEEAVDDSQLPKDRFSAERLKGVDSTLKIQPAELGDSAVYLCASSPRQGGNYEQFFGPGTRLTVL.

To note about this clonotype: One base separates it from a far larger clone, so it is likely a read error. The J gene is TRBJ2-5, the V gene TRBV11-3; 8 nucleotides agree with TRBD2. The germline gives CDR1 SGHNT, CDR2 YENEEA. The CDR3 runs to 14 residues. Trimming removed 1 base from V and 7 bases from J; junction bases left unmatched: 5. The CDR3 sequence: CASSLAAGGGTQYF. The CDR3 coding sequence is TGTGCCAGCAGCTTAGCCGCGGGAGGAGGGACCCAGTACTTC.

This clonotype came up many times. This chain links TRBV28 with TRBJ2-2; 10 bases are a match to TRBD2. Germline loops: CDR1 MDHEN, CDR2 SYDVKM. The J segment lost 3 bases and the V segment lost 4 bases, leaving 11 bases of the junction unmatched. The CDR3 is 18 amino acids. The chain's CDR3 is CASSSSGSGRVYTGELFF. The CDR3 coding sequence is TGTGCCAGCAGTTCATCAGGAAGCGGGAGGGTCTACACCGGGGAGCTGTTTTTT.

At least ten counts were recorded for this clonotype. The V gene is TRBV28, the J gene TRBJ1-2, with D perhaps TRBD1 (5 bases). V was clipped by 6 bases and J by 4 bases, with 18 bases between them. There are 15 residues in the CDR3. Germline V CDR1 and CDR2: MDHEN, SYDVKM. The CDR3 DNA follows: TGTGCCAGCAGCCTGATGGTAAGGGGACCCTATGGCTACACCTTC. It encodes CASSLMVRGPYGYTF.